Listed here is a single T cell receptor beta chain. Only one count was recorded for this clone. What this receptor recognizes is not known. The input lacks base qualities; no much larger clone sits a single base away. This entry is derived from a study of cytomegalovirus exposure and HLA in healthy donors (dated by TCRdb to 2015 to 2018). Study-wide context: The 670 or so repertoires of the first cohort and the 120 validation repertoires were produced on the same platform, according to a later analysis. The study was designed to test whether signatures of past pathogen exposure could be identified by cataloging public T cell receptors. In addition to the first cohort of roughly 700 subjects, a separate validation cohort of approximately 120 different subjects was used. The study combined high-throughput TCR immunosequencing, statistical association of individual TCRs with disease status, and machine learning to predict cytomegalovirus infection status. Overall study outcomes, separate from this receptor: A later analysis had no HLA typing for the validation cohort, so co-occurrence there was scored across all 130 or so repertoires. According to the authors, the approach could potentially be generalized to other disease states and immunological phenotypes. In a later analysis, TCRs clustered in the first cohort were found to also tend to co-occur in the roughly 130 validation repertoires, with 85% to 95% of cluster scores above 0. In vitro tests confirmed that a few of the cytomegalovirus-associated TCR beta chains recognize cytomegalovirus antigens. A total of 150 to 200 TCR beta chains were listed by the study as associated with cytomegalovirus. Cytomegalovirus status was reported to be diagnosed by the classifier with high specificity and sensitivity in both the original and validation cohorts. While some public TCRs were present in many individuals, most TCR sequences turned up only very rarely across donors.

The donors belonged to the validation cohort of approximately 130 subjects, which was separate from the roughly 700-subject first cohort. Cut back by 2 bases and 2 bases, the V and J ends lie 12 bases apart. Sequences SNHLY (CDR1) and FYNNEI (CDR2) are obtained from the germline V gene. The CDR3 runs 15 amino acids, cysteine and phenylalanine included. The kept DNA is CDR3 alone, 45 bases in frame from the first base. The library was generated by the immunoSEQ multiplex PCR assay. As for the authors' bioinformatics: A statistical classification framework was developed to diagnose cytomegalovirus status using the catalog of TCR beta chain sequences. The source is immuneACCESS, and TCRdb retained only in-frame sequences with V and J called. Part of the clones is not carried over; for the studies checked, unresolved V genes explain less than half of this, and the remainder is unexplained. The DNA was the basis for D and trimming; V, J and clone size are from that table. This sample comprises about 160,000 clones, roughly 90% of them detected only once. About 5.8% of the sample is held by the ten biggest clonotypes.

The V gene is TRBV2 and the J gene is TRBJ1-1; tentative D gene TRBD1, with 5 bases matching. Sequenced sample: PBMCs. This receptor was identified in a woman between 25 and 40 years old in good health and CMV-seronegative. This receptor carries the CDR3 CASSESGAANTEAFF. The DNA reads TGTGCCAGCAGTGAATCTGGGGCGGCTAACACTGAAGCTTTCTTT.